This T cell receptor beta chain comes out of a study of identifying expanded T cells in peripheral blood. Notes on the study in general: Clone count variance between roughly two-week samples rose with total template count.

This clone was detected once. The antigen remains undetermined. Some clones are missing from TCRdb's copy, which holds only in-frame ones; the method was immunoSEQ multiplex PCR. The sample has some 54,000 clones, approximately 80% seen once. CDR1 SEHNR and CDR2 FQNEAQ come from the germline V gene (reference sequence). This CDR3 is 14 amino acids long. V shed 5 bases and J 5 bases; nucleotides not matched to a gene: 5. Collection occurred without any documented infections or immune events in donors. The sample taken for sequencing was blood. The rearrangement joins TRBV7-9 to TRBJ2-7; 11 positions agree with TRBD2. The TCR comes from a person aged 18 to 69 in good health. CDR3 bases: TGTGCCAGCAGCGATAGCGGGAGGGGGCACGAGCAGTACTTC. It encodes CASSDSGRGHEQYF.